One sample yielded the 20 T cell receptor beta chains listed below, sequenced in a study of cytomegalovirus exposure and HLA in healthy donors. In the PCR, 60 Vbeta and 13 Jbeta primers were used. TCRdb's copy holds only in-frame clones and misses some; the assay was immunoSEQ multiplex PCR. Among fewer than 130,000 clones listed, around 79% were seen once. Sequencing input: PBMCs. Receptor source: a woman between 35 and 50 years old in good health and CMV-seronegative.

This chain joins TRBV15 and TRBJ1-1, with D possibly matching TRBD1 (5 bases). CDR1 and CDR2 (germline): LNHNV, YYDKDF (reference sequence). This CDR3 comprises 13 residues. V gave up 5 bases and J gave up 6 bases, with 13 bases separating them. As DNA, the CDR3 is TGTGCCACCAGCTGGGGGGAGATGGCTGAAGCTTTCTTT. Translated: CATSWGEMAEAFF.

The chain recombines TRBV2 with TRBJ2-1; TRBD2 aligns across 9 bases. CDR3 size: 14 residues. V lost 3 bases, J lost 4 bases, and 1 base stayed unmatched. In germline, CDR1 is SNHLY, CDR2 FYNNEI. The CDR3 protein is CASSDSGGYNEQFF. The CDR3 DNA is TGTGCCAGCAGTGACAGCGGGGGGTACAATGAGCAGTTCTTC.

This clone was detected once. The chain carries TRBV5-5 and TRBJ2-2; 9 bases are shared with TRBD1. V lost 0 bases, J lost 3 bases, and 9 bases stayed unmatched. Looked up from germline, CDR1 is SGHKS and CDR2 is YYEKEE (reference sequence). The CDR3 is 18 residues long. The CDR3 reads CASSLDSNRGPHTGELFF. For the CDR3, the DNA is TGTGCCAGCAGCTTGGACTCCAACAGGGGGCCACACACCGGGGAGCTGTTTTTT.

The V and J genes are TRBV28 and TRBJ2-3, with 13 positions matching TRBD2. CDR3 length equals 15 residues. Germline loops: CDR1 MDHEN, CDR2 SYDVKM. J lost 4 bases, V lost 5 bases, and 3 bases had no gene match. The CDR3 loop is CASSRTSGSADTQYF. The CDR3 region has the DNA TGTGCCAGCAGTCGGACTAGCGGGAGCGCAGATACGCAGTATTTT.

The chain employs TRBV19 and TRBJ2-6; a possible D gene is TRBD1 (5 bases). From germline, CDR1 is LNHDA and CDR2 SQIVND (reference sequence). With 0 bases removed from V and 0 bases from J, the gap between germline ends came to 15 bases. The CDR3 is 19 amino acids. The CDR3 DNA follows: TGTGCCAGTAGTATAGATCTACCAGGGATAGACTCTGGGGCCAACGTCCTGACTTTC. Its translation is CASSIDLPGIDSGANVLTF.

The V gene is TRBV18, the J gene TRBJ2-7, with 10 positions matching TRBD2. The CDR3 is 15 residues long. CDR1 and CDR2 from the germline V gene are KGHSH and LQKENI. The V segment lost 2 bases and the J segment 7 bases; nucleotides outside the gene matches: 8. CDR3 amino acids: CASSPASGRAGEQYF. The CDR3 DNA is TGTGCCAGCTCACCAGCCAGCGGGAGGGCCGGGGAGCAGTACTTC.

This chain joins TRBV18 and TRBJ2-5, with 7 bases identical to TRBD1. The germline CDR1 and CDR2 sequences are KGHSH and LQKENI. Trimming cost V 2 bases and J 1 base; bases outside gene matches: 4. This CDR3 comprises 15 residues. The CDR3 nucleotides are TGTGCCAGCTCACCAGACAGGGCATCCCAAGAGACCCAGTACTTC. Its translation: CASSPDRASQETQYF.

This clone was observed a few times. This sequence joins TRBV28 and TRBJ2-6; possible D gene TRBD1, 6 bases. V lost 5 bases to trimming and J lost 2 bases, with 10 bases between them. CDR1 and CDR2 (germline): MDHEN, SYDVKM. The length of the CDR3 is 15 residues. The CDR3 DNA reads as TGTGCCAGCAGTCGTCAGGGGACTGGGGCCAACGTCCTGACTTTC. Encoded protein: CASSRQGTGANVLTF. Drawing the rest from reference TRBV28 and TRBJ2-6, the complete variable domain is DVKVTQSSRYLVKRTGEKVFLECVQDMDHENMFWYRQDPGLGLRLIYFSYDVKMKEKGDIPEGYSVSREKKERFSLILESASTNQTSMYLCASSRQGTGANVLTFGAGSRLTVL.

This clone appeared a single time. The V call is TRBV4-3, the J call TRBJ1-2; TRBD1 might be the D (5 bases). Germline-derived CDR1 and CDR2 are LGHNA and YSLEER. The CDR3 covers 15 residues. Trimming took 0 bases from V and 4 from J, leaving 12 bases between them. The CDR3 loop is CASSQDSGTGYGYTF. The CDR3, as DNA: TGCGCCAGCAGCCAAGATAGCGGGACCGGCTATGGCTACACCTTC.

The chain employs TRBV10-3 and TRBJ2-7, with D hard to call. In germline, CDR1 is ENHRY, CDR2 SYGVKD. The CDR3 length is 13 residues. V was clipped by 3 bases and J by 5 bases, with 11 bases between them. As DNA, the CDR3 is TGTGCCATCAGTGATGGGCCGTGGGACGAGCAGTACTTC. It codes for CAISDGPWDEQYF.

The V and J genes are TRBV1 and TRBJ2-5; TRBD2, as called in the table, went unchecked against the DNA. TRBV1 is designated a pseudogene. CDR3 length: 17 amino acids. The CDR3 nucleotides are TGCACCAGCAGCCAAGCAACCGGACTAGCGGCGGGACAGACCCAGTACTTC. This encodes CTSSQATGLAAGQTQYF.

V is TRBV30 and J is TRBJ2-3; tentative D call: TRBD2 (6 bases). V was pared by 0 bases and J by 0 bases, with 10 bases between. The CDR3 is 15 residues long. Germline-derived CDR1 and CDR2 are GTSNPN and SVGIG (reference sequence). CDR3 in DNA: TGTGCCTGGAGTGTATGGGGGGATAGCACAGATACGCAGTATTTT. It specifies CAWSVWGDSTDTQYF.

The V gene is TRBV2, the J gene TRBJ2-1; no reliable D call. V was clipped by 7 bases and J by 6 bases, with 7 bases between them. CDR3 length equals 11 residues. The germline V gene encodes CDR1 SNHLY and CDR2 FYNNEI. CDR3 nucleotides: TGTGCCAGCAAGATACTCAATGAGCAGTTCTTC. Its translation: CASKILNEQFF.

CDR3 residues: CASSSGTGGSYGYTF. DNA for the CDR3: TGTGCCAGCAGCTCCGGGACAGGGGGCAGCTATGGCTACACCTTC. This chain connects TRBV7-9 to TRBJ1-2; 12 bases are shared with TRBD1. Germline V gene sequence: CDR1 SEHNR, CDR2 FQNEAQ (reference sequence). The CDR3 is 15 amino acids. The trim removed 4 bases at V and 4 bases at J, leaving 4 bases unmatched.

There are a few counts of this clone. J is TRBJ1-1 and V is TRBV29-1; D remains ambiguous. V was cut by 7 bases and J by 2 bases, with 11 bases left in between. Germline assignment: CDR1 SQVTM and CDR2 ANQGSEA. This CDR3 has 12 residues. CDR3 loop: CSASRGNTEAFF. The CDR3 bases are TGCAGCGCCTCCCGGGGAAACACTGAAGCTTTCTTT.

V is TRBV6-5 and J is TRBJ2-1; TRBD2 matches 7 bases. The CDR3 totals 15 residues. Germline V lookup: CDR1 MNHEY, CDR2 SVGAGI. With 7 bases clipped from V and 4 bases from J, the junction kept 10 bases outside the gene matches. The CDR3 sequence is CASTQWGGGYNEQFF. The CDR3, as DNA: TGTGCCAGCACCCAATGGGGGGGTGGATACAATGAGCAGTTCTTC.

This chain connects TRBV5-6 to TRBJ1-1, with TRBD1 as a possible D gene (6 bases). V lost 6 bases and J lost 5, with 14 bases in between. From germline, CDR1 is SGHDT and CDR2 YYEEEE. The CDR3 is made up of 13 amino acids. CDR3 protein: CASNSMGATEAFF. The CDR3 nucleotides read TGTGCCAGCAACTCGATGGGGGCGACTGAAGCTTTCTTT. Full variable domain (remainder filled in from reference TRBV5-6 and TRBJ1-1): DAGVTQSPTHLIKTRGQQVTLRCSPKSGHDTVSWYQQALGQGPQFIFQYYEEEERQRGNFPDRFSGHQFPNYSSELNVNALLLGDSALYLCASNSMGATEAFFGQGTRLTVV.

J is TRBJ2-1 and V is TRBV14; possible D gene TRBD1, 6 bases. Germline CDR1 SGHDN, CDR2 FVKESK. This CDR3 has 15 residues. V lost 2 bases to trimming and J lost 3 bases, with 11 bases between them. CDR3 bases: TGTGCCAGCAGCCAAAACAGGGTCCACTACAATGAGCAGTTCTTC. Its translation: CASSQNRVHYNEQFF. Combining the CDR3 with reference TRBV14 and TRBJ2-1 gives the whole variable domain EAGVTQFPSHSVIEKGQTVTLRCDPISGHDNLYWYRRVMGKEIKFLLHFVKESKQDESGMPNNRFLAERTGGTYSTLKVQPAELEDSGVYFCASSQNRVHYNEQFFGPGTRLTVL.

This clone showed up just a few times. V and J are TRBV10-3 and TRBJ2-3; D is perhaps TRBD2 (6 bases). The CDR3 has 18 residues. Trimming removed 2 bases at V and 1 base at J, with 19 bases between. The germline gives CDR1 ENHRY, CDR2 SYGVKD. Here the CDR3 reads CAISERSSGPARTDTQYF. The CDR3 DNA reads TGTGCCATCAGTGAGCGATCCAGCGGGCCGGCACGCACAGATACGCAGTATTTT.

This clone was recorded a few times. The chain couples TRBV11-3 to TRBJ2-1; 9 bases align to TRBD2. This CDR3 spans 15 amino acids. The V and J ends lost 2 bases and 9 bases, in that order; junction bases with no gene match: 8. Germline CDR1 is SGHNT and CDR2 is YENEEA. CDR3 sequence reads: CASSLRLAGLGEQFF. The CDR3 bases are TGTGCCAGCAGCTTAAGGCTAGCGGGACTGGGTGAGCAGTTCTTC.